A selection of T cell receptor beta chains follows, all from one sample in a study of blood T cell repertoires in COVID-19. Method: immunoSEQ multiplex PCR; TCRdb's copy keeps in-frame clones and lacks some. Seen here are more than 400,000 clones, about nine tenths observed once, and the top ten hold more than 0.55%. Specimen: PBMCs or T cells enriched from blood (not recorded which). Receptors were obtained from a man between 18 and 35 years old who had recovered from COVID-19. Each CDR3 is given with its conserved first and last residue. D genes are given only for firm matches. A row's size may be missing; if present it is once, few, many or a size class.

cdr3_nt,cdr3_aa,j_call,v_call,clone_size,d_call
TGTGCCAGCAGCCAAGATCTTACAGGCATTTGGACTGAAGCTTTCTTT,CASSQDLTGIWTEAFF,TRBJ1-1,TRBV3-1/TRBV3-2,-,-
TGTGCCAGCAGCCAGGCCGGGACAGGGGGCCTATCTGGAAACACCATATATTTT,CASSQAGTGGLSGNTIYF,TRBJ1-3,TRBV3-1/TRBV3-2,-,TRBD1
TGCGCCAGCAGCCACCCGACAGGGCGGAACACTGAAGCTTTCTTT,CASSHPTGRNTEAFF,TRBJ1-1,TRBV4-1,once,TRBD1
TGTGCCAGCAGCTTGGATGAGAATTCACCCCTCCACTTT,CASSLDENSPLHF,TRBJ1-6,TRBV5-6,-,-
TGTGCCATCAGTGACTCCGGGACAGGGTATGGCTACACCTTC,CAISDSGTGYGYTF,TRBJ1-2,TRBV10-3,-,TRBD1
TGCGCCAGCACCAAGGACTACTCCTACAATGAGCAGTTCTTC,CASTKDYSYNEQFF,TRBJ2-1,TRBV5-1,-,-
TGTGCCAGCAGCTTTATGGGCCTGGTTAATGAAAAACTGTTTTTT,CASSFMGLVNEKLFF,TRBJ1-4,TRBV25-1,once,-
TGTGCCAGCAGTTTACTAGGACTAGCGGAAGACAATGAGCAGTTCTTC,CASSLLGLAEDNEQFF,TRBJ2-1,TRBV28,-,TRBD2
TGTGCCAGCAGCTCGGACAATAATTCACCCCTCCACTTT,CASSSDNNSPLHF,TRBJ1-6,TRBV5-4,-,-
TGTGCCAGCAGCTTTAAGCTCGCACTCCTCAATCAGCCCCAGCATTTT,CASSFKLALLNQPQHF,TRBJ1-5,TRBV28,few,-
TGTGCCAGCAGTTATAGGGGGCCCCGACGCTCTGGGGCCAACGTCCTGACTTTC,CASSYRGPRRSGANVLTF,TRBJ2-6,TRBV28,-,TRBD1
TGTGCCATTGCAGGGGGCACTGAAGCTTTCTTT,CAIAGGTEAFF,TRBJ1-1,TRBV6-5,-,TRBD1
TGCGCCAGCAGCCAAGGAGGCGCGGTACAGCCCCAGCATTTT,CASSQGGAVQPQHF,TRBJ1-5,TRBV4-1,-,-
TGCAGTGTGGGCAGTAACACTGAAGCTTTCTTT,CSVGSNTEAFF,TRBJ1-1,TRBV20-1,-,-
TGCAGTGCTCAGGGTAGGGAAAAACTGTTTTTT,CSAQGREKLFF,TRBJ1-4,TRBV20-1,-,-